Described below is a single TCR beta chain sequence and its context. The antigen it binds to is not known. No base quality values were provided; no much bigger clone lies one nucleotide off. The data were taken from a study of T cells in localized non-small cell lung cancer (dated by TCRdb to about 2020). Background on the whole study: T cell repertoires of approximately 250 early-stage NSCLC patients were analyzed, with tumors being compared against uninvolved tumor-adjacent lungs. All 240 or so NSCLC patients in the cohort were treatment-naive and had localized lung tumors that were resected. The mean age of the NSCLC patients was about 67 years, with approximately 130 men and about a hundred women.

Here is what the overall study found, with its caveats: Because the study design was exploratory, TCR variables were selected using unadjusted p-values without false-discovery rate correction. Because multi-region tumor sequencing was not performed, intratumor heterogeneity could not be ruled out. Longer overall survival was associated with higher T cell density in blood, whereas shorter survival was associated with higher clonality in adjacent lung. A median of around 50 of the top 100 tumor clones were detected in paired uninvolved adjacent lung, and 28 of these tumor clones were also found among the top 100 clones of the paired uninvolved adjacent lung. Uninvolved tumor-adjacent lung showed the highest T cell clonality, higher than tumor, which suggests more focused antigenic responses in the uninvolved tumor-adjacent lung.

At the junction V is shortened by 3 bases and J by 2 bases, with 8 bases in between. CDR1 and CDR2 are drawn from the germline V gene: SNHLY, FYNNEI. The CDR3 measures 13 amino acids from cysteine to phenylalanine. Just the 39-base CDR3 DNA is kept, in frame starting at base 1. At diagnosis, peripheral blood, uninvolved tumor-adjacent lung and tumor were collected and stored as a combination of fresh-frozen and FFPE material. For TCR repertoire profiling, blood samples were analyzed as peripheral blood mononuclear cells. TCR beta CDR3 regions were sequenced from DNA using the immunoSEQ Assay. Per the source publication's procedure: To compute T cell density, TCR beta template counts were normalized to usable DNA, which was estimated by amplifying housekeeping genes. Using the preseqR package, richness was estimated by extrapolating to 120,000 templates for tissue samples and 400,000 templates for PBMC samples. Clonality was calculated as one minus Pielou's evenness. Differential abundance testing on productive amino-acid clonotypes, with a minimum total count of 5 and an alpha of 0.1, was used to identify tissue-enriched TCRs. Repertoire overlap between compartments was quantified with the Jaccard Index and Morisita Overlap Index. TCR beta CDR3s were clustered by GLIPH together with public tetramer-defined viral CDR3s, and at least three viral sequences plus V-gene enrichment were required for viral motifs. Here the immuneACCESS table is served through TCRdb, limited to in-frame sequences with V and J called. Missing clones are a known gap in these copies; in checked studies unresolved V genes cover under half, and the rest lacks a known reason. Clonal size and the V and J genes are those of that table, whereas D and trimming came from the DNA. This sample gives about 78,000 clones in total; approximately 85% of them show up just once. Of the sample, 2.5% to 3% is held by the ten largest clones.

The sample was peripheral blood, taken before any cancer treatment. The receptor was isolated from a man aged 35 to 70 with stage I lung adenocarcinoma. The receptor chain draws on TRBV2 and TRBJ2-7, with a tentative D gene TRBD1 over 6 matching bases. The CDR3 region: CASSDRGAYEQYF. The sequence in DNA is TGTGCCAGCAGTGACAGGGGTGCCTACGAGCAGTACTTC.